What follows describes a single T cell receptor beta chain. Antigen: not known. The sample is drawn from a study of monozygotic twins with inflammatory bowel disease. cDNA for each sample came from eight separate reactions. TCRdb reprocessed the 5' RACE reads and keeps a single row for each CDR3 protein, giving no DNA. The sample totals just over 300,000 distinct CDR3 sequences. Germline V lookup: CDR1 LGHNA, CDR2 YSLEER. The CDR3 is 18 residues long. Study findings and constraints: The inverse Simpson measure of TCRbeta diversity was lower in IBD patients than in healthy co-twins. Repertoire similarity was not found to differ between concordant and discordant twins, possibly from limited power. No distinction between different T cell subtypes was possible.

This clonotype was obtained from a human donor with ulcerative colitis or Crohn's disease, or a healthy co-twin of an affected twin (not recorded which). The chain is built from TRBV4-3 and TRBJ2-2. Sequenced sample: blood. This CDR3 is CASSQEARMVATTGELFF.